The 25 T cell receptor beta chains presented below share a single source sample, sequenced in a study of metastatic and nonmetastatic thyroid tumors. TCRdb re-called clones from the PCR reads using MiXCR. The repertoire holds 84,000 or so clones, with roughly 8.6% as singletons. Thyroid surgery was preceded by no treatment in any patient. The sequenced sample consisted of blood. These receptors originate from a female donor with papillary thyroid cancer or a benign thyroid nodule (not recorded which). Some clones in this sample may be carry-over from other donors' samples.

This clone was picked up many times. The chain uses TRBV7-9 and TRBJ1-6, with TRBD1 matching over 7 bases. Germline V gene lookup returns CDR1 SEHNR and CDR2 FQNEAQ (reference sequence). J lost 0 bases, V lost 1 base, and 12 bases had no gene match. This CDR3 contains 20 residues. This chain's CDR3 is CASSLGINRGPSSYNSPLHF. In DNA, the CDR3 is TGTGCCAGCAGCTTAGGGATTAACAGGGGCCCCAGCTCCTATAATTCACCCCTCCACTTT. Full variable domain (missing parts from reference TRBV7-9 and TRBJ1-6): DTGVSQNPRHKITKRGQNVTFRCDPISEHNRLYWYRQTLGQGPEFLTYFQNEAQLEKSRLLSDRFSAERPKGSFSTLEIQRTEQGDSAMYLCASSLGINRGPSSYNSPLHFGNGTRLTVT.

Many counts were recorded for this clone. The chain carries TRBV11-2 and TRBJ2-7; weak D call: TRBD2 (5 bases). With 5 bases removed from V and 4 bases from J, the gap between germline ends came to 12 bases. CDR1 and CDR2 (germline): SGHAT, FQNNGV. This CDR3 comprises 13 residues. CDR3 residues: CASSPVPGYEQYF. CDR3 DNA sequence: TGTGCCAGCAGCCCCGTCCCGGGGTACGAGCAGTACTTC.

V usage is TRBV30 and J usage is TRBJ1-2; a possible D gene is TRBD1 (5 bases). Germline values: CDR1 GTSNPN, CDR2 SVGIG (reference sequence). V dropped 0 bases and J dropped 6 bases, with 14 bases sitting between them. This CDR3 contains 14 residues. The CDR3 is CAWSVTSGLNGYTF. DNA of the CDR3: TGTGCCTGGAGTGTAACTTCAGGGCTCAATGGCTACACCTTC.

This clone was counted many times. This chain uses TRBV11-3 with TRBJ2-1; 7 bases map to TRBD1. V was pared by 5 bases and J by 0 bases, with 7 bases of the junction left unmatched. CDR3 length: 16 residues. Germline loops: CDR1 SGHNT, CDR2 YENEEA. This CDR3 reads CASSPRQGNSYNEQFF. In DNA form, the CDR3 reads TGTGCCAGCAGCCCCCGACAGGGAAACTCCTACAATGAGCAGTTCTTC.

The chain joins TRBV12-5 to TRBJ2-5; D is uncertain. V was clipped by 3 bases and J by 9 bases, with 14 bases between them. The CDR3 extends over 13 amino acids. Germline loops: CDR1 LGHNT, CDR2 FRNRAP. The CDR3, as DNA: TGTGCTAGTGGTTTATCCTCACACCGGGCCCAGTACTTC. Amino acids: CASGLSSHRAQYF.

This clone was counted at least ten times. The rearrangement links TRBV20-1 to TRBJ1-1; 8 nucleotides match TRBD1. The V gene's germline CDR1 is DFQATT and CDR2 SNEGSKA (reference sequence). V shed 4 bases, J shed 1 base, and the junction held 5 bases outside the gene matches. The CDR3 spans 14 residues. This CDR3 is CSATFGTGNTEAFF. The CDR3 bases are TGCAGTGCTACCTTCGGGACAGGGAACACTGAAGCTTTCTTT.

This clone showed up just a few times. This chain links TRBV5-1 with TRBJ2-7; D is tentatively TRBD1 or TRBD2 (5 bases each). This CDR3 contains 14 residues. Germline V lookup: CDR1 SGHRS, CDR2 YFSETQ. V gave up 0 bases and J gave up 5 bases, with 12 bases separating them. The DNA of the CDR3 is TGCGCCAGCAGCTTGGGGGCAGGGACGAACGAGCAGTACTTC. Translating gives CASSLGAGTNEQYF. Complete variable domain (other parts from reference TRBV5-1 and TRBJ2-7): KAGVTQTPRYLIKTRGQQVTLSCSPISGHRSVSWYQQTPGQGLQFLFEYFSETQRNKGNFPGRFSGRQFSNSRSEMNVSTLELGDSALYLCASSLGAGTNEQYFGPGTRLTVT.

This clone was counted at least ten times. This chain links TRBV6-5 with TRBJ1-4; tentative D call: TRBD1 (5 bases). The CDR3 runs 14 residues. The germline V gene has CDR1 MNHEY and CDR2 SVGAGI. Trimming stripped 2 bases from V and 10 bases from J, with 14 bases between. CDR3 in DNA: TGTGCCAGCAGTTACGATTCAGGGCGGCGAAAACTGTTTTTT. Amino acids: CASSYDSGRRKLFF.

Ten or more counts support this clone. This chain links TRBV2 with TRBJ2-1; TRBD1 matches at 11 bases. CDR1 is SNHLY, CDR2 FYNNEI, per germline. With 6 bases clipped from V and 7 bases from J, the junction kept 5 bases outside the gene matches. CDR3 length: 14 amino acids. The CDR3 reads CASRDRGLGNEQFF. The CDR3 DNA sequence: TGTGCCAGCAGGGACAGGGGGCTCGGGAATGAGCAGTTCTTC.

There are many counts of this clone. The V call is TRBV7-2, the J call TRBJ2-3; D is unclear. The germline V gene has CDR1 SGHTA and CDR2 FQGNSA. This CDR3 comprises 15 residues. With 1 base removed from V and 6 bases from J, the gap between germline ends came to 14 bases. CDR3 DNA: TGTGCCAGCAGCTTAGGTGGTGGCGGAGCGGATACGCAGTATTTT. As protein: CASSLGGGGADTQYF.

This clone was counted at least ten times. This chain uses TRBV3-1 with TRBJ2-2, with TRBD1 identical over 7 bases. Germline loops: CDR1 LGHDT, CDR2 YNNKEL (reference sequence). The CDR3 runs 16 residues. The V segment lost 2 bases and the J segment 1 base; nucleotides outside the gene matches: 4. CDR3 coding DNA: TGTGCCAGCAGCCAAATTTGGGACAGGAACACCGGGGAGCTGTTTTTT. It specifies CASSQIWDRNTGELFF.

This clone was counted many times. The chain employs TRBV2 and TRBJ2-7, with TRBD1 matching over 7 bases. With V trimmed by 6 bases and J by 5 bases, 10 bases remained unmatched. The germline V gene encodes CDR1 SNHLY and CDR2 FYNNEI. CDR3 length: 14 residues. This CDR3 reads CASRGTATVHEQYF. The CDR3 coding sequence is TGTGCCAGCAGGGGGACAGCGACAGTCCACGAGCAGTACTTC.

In this sample, this clone turned up many times. The chain uses TRBV11-1 and TRBJ1-1, with TRBD1 matching over 7 bases. There are 14 residues in the CDR3. CDR1 and CDR2 from the germline V gene are SGHAT and FQDESV (reference sequence). Trimming at V came to 5 bases and at J to 5 bases, leaving 8 bases not matched to a gene. The CDR3 DNA reads TGTGCCAGCAGCCAGGACAGGATCAATACTGAAGCTTTCTTT. Protein sequence: CASSQDRINTEAFF.

This clone was seen many times. V gene TRBV7-6 combines with J gene TRBJ2-1; tentatively, D is TRBD2 (6 bases). The CDR3 extends over 18 amino acids. Germline V lookup: CDR1 SGHVS, CDR2 FNYEAQ. V was pared by 2 bases and J by 7 bases, with 24 bases between. The CDR3 loop is CASSLRDPSASRGNEQFF. CDR3 bases: TGTGCCAGCAGCTTAAGAGATCCTAGCGCCTCTCGGGGGAATGAGCAGTTCTTC.

The chain links TRBV13 to TRBJ2-1; 9 bases match TRBD2. The ends lost 4 bases at V and 8 bases at J; junction bases unmatched: 9. There are 15 residues in the CDR3. The V gene's germline CDR1 is PRHDT and CDR2 FYEKMQ (reference sequence). The CDR3 is CASSYRAGGSDEQFF. CDR3 bases: TGTGCCAGCAGCTATCGAGCGGGGGGTTCGGATGAGCAGTTCTTC.

This clone was recorded at least ten times. The rearrangement uses TRBV6-1 and TRBJ1-5; the D gene is possibly TRBD1 (6 bases). The CDR3 totals 17 residues. Germline V gene data show CDR1 as MNHNS and CDR2 as SASEGT. Trimming pared 2 bases from V and 1 base from J, leaving 15 bases between. CDR3 protein: CASSELTGWSSNQPQHF. CDR3 coding DNA: TGTGCCAGCAGTGAACTAACAGGGTGGTCGAGCAATCAGCCCCAGCATTTT.

On this clone: This sequence may be a read error, since a much larger clone differs from it by one base. The same CDR3 arises from other DNA sequences in this sample as well. The V gene is TRBV7-2, the J gene TRBJ1-1; D gene ambiguous. CDR1 is SGHTA, CDR2 FQGNSA, per germline. V lost 3 bases, J lost 11 bases, and 10 bases lay in between. This CDR3 has 11 amino acids. The CDR3 DNA follows: TGTGCCAGCAGCTTCCGGGTTGGTGCTTTCTTT. Its translation: CASSFRVGAFF. Combining the CDR3 with reference TRBV7-2 and TRBJ1-1 gives the whole variable domain GAGVSQSPSNKVTEKGKDVELRCDPISGHTALYWYRQSLGQGLEFLIYFQGNSAPDKSGLPSDRFSAERTGGSVSTLTIQRTQQEDSAVYLCASSFRVGAFFGQGTRLTVV.

In its sample, this clone was seen many times. The chain combines TRBV19 with TRBJ2-2; D possibly uses TRBD1 or TRBD2 (5 bases each). This CDR3 is built from 14 residues. Germline V gene lookup returns CDR1 LNHDA and CDR2 SQIVND (reference sequence). Trimming removed 4 bases from V and 6 bases from J, with 12 bases in between. The CDR3 loop reads CASSKGEQSGELFF. In DNA, the CDR3 is TGTGCCAGTAGTAAAGGGGAGCAATCCGGGGAGCTGTTTTTT.

Worth noting for this clone: A much larger clone lies one base from this, so it may be a read error. This chain links TRBV18 with TRBJ1-2; D call uncertain. Germline-derived CDR1 and CDR2 are KGHSH and LQKENI. The CDR3 is 13 amino acids. CDR3 sequence (DNA): TGTGCCGGCTCACCACTTCCGGACTATGGCTACACCTTC. Protein sequence: CAGSPLPDYGYTF.

This clone was recorded many times. The V and J genes are TRBV7-2 and TRBJ1-2; D is uncertain. Germline V gives CDR1 SGHTA, CDR2 FQGNSA. This CDR3 has 13 residues. Trimming removed 1 base at V and 1 base at J, with 4 bases between. CDR3 sequence reads: CASSLGGNYGYTF. CDR3 DNA: TGTGCCAGCAGCTTAGGGGGTAACTATGGCTACACCTTC.

This clone was detected many times. The J gene is TRBJ2-7, the V gene TRBV18; 8 bases agree with TRBD1. Per the germline V gene, CDR1 is KGHSH and CDR2 is LQKENI. The CDR3 runs 15 residues. The junction had 10 bases not matched to a gene; V was cut back by 6 bases and J by 3 bases. As DNA, the CDR3 is TGTGCCAGCTCGGGGACAGGCCCGCCACTCTACGAGCAGTACTTC. Its protein is CASSGTGPPLYEQYF.

In its sample, this clone was seen many times. CDR3 residues: CASHPGTANKEPQHF. The CDR3 DNA is TGTGCCAGCCACCCCGGGACGGCGAATAAGGAGCCCCAGCATTTT. The chain links TRBV2 to TRBJ1-5; D perhaps matches TRBD1 (5 bases). CDR1 is SNHLY, CDR2 FYNNEI, per germline. The CDR3 extends over 15 amino acids. Trimming left V 8 bases short and J 8 bases short, with 22 bases between.

At least ten counts were recorded for this clone. The chain couples TRBV19 to TRBJ2-1, with 10 nucleotides matching TRBD2. J was trimmed by 7 bases and V by 10 bases; bases with no gene match: 10. CDR1 LNHDA and CDR2 SQIVND come from the germline V gene (reference sequence). This CDR3 contains 14 residues. The CDR3 DNA follows: TGTGCCACCCTCCTAGCGGGGGAACGGAATGAGCAGTTCTTC. It is translated as CATLLAGERNEQFF. The whole variable domain, remainder taken from reference TRBV19 and TRBJ2-1, is DGGITQSPKYLFRKEGQNVTLSCEQNLNHDAMYWYRQDPGQGLRLIYYSQIVNDFQKGDIAEGYSVSREKKESFPLTVTSAQKNPTAFYLCATLLAGERNEQFFGPGTRLTVL.

This clone was counted ten times or more. V gene TRBV9 combines with J gene TRBJ1-2, with TRBD1 matching over 8 bases. CDR1 is SGDLS and CDR2 is YYNGEE in the germline V gene. The ends lost 4 bases at V and 7 bases at J; junction bases unmatched: 15. This CDR3 is 16 amino acids long. The CDR3 DNA follows: TGTGCCAGCAGCCCCCGGACAGGGCCCTACCCGCGTGGCTACACCTTC. Translated, it gives CASSPRTGPYPRGYTF.

This clone has a count of ten or more. The sample carries other DNA sequences with the same CDR3. V usage is TRBV4-1 and J usage is TRBJ2-7; a weak D match, TRBD1 (5 bases). V gave up 4 bases and J gave up 0 bases, with 13 bases separating them. The CDR3 is 15 amino acids. Looked up from germline, CDR1 is MGHRA and CDR2 is YSYEKL. CDR3 amino acids: CASSLGVHSSYEQYF. The CDR3 nucleotides read TGCGCCAGCAGCCTAGGGGTCCACTCCTCCTACGAGCAGTACTTC.